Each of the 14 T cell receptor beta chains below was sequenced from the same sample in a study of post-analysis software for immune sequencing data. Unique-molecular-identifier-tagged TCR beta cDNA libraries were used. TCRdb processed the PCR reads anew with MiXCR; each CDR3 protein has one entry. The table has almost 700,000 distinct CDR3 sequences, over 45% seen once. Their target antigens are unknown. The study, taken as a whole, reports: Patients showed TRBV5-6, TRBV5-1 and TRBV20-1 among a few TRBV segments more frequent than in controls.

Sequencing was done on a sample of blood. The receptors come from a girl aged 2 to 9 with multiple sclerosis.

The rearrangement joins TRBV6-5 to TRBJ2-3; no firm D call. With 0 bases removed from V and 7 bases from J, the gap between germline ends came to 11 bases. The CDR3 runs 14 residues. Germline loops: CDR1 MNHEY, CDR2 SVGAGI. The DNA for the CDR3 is TGTGCCAGCAGTTACTCGATCACTGGTAATACGCAGTATTTT. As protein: CASSYSITGNTQYF.

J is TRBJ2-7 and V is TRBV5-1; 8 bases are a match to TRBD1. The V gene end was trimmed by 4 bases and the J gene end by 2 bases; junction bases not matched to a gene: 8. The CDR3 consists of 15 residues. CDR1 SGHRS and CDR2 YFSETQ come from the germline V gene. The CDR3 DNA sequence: TGCGCCAGCAGCGGGGACAGGAACTTGACCTACGAGCAGTACTTC. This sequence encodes CASSGDRNLTYEQYF.

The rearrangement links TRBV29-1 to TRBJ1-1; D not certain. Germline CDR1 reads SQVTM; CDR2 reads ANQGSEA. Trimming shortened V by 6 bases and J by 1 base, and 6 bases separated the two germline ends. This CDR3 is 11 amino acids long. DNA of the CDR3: TGCAGCGTGACCAAGAACACTGAAGCTTTCTTT. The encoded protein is CSVTKNTEAFF.

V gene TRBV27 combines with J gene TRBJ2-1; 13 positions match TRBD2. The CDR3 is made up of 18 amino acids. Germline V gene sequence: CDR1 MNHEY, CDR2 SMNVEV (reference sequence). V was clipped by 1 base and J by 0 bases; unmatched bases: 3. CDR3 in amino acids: CASSLFRLAGGSYNEQFF. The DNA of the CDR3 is TGTGCCAGCAGTTTATTCCGACTAGCGGGGGGCTCCTACAATGAGCAGTTCTTC.

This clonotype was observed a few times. The CDR3: CASRLTSGGLGNIQYF. The CDR3 bases are TGTGCCAGCCGACTGACTAGCGGGGGGCTCGGGAACATTCAGTACTTC. The genes are TRBV12-3 or TRBV12-4 and TRBJ2-4, with 13 bases aligning to TRBD2. The CDR3 is 16 amino acids. The V segment lost 8 bases and the J segment 7 bases; nucleotides outside the gene matches: 11.

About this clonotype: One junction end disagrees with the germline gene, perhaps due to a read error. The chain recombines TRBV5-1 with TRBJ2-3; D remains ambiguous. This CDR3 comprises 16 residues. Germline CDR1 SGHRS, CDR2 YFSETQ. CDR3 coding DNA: TGCGCCAGCAGGTTGGGCGGCACAGCCGTCACAGATACGCAGTATTTT. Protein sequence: CASRLGGTAVTDTQYF.

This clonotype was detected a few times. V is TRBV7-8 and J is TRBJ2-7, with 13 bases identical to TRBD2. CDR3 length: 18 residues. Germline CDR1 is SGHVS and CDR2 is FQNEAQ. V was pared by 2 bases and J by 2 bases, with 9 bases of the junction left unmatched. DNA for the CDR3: TGTGCCAGCAGCTTACGTAGACTAGCGGGGGGACTCCCCTACGAGCAGTACTTC. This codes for CASSLRRLAGGLPYEQYF.

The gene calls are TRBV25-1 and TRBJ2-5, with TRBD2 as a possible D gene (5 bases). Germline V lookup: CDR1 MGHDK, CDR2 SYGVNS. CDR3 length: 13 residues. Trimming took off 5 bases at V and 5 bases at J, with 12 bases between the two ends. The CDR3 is CASSQRGRETQYF. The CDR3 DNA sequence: TGTGCCAGCAGTCAACGAGGGCGGGAGACCCAGTACTTC.

The CDR3 loop is CASSSKRNEQFF. The CDR3 nucleotides read TGTGCCAGCAGCTCTAAGAGGAATGAGCAGTTCTTC. This rearrangement joins TRBV11-1 to TRBJ2-1; D gene ambiguous. The length of the CDR3 is 12 residues. Germline loops: CDR1 SGHAT, CDR2 FQDESV (reference sequence). V was trimmed by 4 bases and J by 7 bases, leaving 8 bases between them.

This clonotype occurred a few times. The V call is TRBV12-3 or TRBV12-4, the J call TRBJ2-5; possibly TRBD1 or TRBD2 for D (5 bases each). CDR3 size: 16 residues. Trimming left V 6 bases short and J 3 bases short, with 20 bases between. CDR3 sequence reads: CASRRKGREKEETQYF. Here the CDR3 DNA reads TGTGCCAGCAGAAGAAAGGGACGGGAAAAAGAAGAGACCCAGTACTTC.

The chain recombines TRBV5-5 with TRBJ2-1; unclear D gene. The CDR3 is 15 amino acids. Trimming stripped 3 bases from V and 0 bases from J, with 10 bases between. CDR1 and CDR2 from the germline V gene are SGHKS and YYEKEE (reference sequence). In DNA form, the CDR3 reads TGTGCCAGCAGCTCGGACGCCGGCTCCTACAATGAGCAGTTCTTC. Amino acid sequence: CASSSDAGSYNEQFF.

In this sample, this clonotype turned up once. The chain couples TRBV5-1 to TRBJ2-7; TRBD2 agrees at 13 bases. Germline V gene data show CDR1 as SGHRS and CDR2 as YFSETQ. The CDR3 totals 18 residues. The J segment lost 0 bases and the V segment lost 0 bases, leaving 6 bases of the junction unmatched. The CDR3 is CASSLALGTSGTSYEQYF. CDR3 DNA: TGCGCCAGCAGCTTGGCCTTGGGGACTAGCGGGACCTCCTACGAGCAGTACTTC.

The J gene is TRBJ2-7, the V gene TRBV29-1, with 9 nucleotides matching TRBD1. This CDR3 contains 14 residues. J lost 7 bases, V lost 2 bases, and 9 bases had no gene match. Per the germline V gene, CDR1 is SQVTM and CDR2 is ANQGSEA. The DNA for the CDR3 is TGCAGCGTTGAATGGGACAGGGTGAGGAATGAGCAGTACTTC. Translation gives CSVEWDRVRNEQYF.

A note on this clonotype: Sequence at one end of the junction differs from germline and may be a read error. The CDR3 DNA sequence: TGTGCCTGCAGCCAAGAAGGCTACAATGAGCAGTTCTTC. This encodes CACSQEGYNEQFF. This chain links TRBV3-1 with TRBJ2-1; D unresolved. The germline V gene has CDR1 LGHDT and CDR2 YNNKEL (reference sequence). This CDR3 spans 13 amino acids.